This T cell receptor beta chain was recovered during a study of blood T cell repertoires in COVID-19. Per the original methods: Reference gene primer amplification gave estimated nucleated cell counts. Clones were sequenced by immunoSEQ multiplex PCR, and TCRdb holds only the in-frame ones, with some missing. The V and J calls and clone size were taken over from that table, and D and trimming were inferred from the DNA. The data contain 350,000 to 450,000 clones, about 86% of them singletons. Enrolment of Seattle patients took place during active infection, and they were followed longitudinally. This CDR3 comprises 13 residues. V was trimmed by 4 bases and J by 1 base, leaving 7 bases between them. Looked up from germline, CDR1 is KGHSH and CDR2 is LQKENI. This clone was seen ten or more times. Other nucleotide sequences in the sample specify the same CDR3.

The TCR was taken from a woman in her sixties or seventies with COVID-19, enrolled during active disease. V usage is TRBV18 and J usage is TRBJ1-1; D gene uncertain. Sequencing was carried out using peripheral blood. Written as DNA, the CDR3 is TGTGCCAGCTCACTGGGAGAGAACACTGAAGCTTTCTTT. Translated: CASSLGENTEAFF.